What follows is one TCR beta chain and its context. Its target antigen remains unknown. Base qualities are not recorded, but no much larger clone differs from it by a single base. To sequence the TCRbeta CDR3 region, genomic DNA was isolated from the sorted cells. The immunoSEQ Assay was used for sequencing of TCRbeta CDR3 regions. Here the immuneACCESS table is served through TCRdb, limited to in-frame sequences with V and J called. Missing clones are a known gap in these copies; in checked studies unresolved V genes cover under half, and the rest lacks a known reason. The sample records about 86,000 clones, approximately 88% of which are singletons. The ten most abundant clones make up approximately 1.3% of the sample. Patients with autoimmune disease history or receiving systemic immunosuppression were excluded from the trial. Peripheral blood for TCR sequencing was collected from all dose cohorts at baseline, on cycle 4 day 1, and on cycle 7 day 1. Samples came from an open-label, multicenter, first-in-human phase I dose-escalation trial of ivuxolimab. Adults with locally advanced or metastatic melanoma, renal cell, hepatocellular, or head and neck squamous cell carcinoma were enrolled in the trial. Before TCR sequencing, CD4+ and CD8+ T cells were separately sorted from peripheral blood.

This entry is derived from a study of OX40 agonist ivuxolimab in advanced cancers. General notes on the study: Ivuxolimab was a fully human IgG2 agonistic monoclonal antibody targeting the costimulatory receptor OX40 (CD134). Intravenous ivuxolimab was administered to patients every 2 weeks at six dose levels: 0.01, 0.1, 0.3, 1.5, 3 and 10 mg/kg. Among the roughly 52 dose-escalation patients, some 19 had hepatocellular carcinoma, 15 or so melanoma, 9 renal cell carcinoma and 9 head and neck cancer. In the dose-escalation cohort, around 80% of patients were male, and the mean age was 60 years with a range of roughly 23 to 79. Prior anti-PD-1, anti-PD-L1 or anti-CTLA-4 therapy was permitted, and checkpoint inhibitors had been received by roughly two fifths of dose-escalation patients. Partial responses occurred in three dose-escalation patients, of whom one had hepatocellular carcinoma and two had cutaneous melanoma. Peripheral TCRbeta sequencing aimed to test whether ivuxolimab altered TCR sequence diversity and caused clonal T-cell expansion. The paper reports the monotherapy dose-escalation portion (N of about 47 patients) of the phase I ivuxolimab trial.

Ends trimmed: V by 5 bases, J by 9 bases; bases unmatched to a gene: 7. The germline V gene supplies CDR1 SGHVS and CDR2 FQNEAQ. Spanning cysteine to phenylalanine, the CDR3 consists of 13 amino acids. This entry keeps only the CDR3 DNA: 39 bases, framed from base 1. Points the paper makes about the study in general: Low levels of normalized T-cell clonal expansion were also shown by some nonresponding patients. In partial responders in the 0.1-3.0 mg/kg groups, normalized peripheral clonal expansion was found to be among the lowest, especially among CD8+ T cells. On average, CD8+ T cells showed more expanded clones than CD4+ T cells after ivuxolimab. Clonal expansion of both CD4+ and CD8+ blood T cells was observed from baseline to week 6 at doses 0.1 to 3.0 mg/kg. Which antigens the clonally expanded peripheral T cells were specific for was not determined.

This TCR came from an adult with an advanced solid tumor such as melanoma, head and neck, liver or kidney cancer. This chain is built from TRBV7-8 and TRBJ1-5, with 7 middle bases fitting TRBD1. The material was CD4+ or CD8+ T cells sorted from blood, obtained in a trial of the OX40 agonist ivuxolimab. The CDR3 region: CASSPDRATPQHF. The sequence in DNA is TGTGCCAGCAGCCCCGACAGGGCGACGCCCCAGCATTTT.